This entry lists 9 T cell receptor beta chains sequenced from one sample in a study of T cell responses to AZD1222 COVID-19 vaccine (dated by TCRdb to about 2021). The receptor library was made with the immunoSEQ multiplex PCR assay. TCRdb carries this immuneACCESS record with in-frame sequences only. Its versions omit some clonotypes, under half of them owing to an unresolved V gene in the studies checked, with the rest unexplained. The sample records fewer than 150,000 clones, over 85% of which are singletons. About 3% of the sample belongs to the ten largest clones. This specimen's time point label, per the study, means: baseline before first vaccination. The sample consisted of peripheral blood, taken on day 0 of AZD1222 vaccination. Receptors were obtained from an adult in good health.

This chain links TRBV6-5 with TRBJ1-3; D gene unclear. The CDR3 loop spans 14 amino acids. V was clipped by 8 bases and J by 4 bases, with 15 bases between them. Germline V CDR1 and CDR2: MNHEY, SVGAGI. For the CDR3, the DNA is TGTGCCAGCCCAAGCGGCGGGTACGGAAACACCATATATTTT. This sequence encodes CASPSGGYGNTIYF.

This rearrangement joins TRBV10-3 to TRBJ2-5; 8 bases align to TRBD1. The V gene's germline CDR1 is ENHRY and CDR2 SYGVKD. With 5 bases clipped from V and 1 base from J, the junction kept 6 bases outside the gene matches. The CDR3 consists of 15 residues. CDR3 sequence (DNA): TGTGCCATCAGTCGGGACAGGAATGGCCAAGAGACCCAGTACTTC. This codes for CAISRDRNGQETQYF.

This clone was recorded only once. The DNA for the CDR3 is TGTGCCTGGAGTGTCGCGACCGTGAACACTGAAGCTTTCTTT. Its translation: CAWSVATVNTEAFF. The J gene is TRBJ1-1, the V gene TRBV30; D gene uncertain. Deletions cut 0 bases from V and 0 bases from J, with 8 bases between. This CDR3 contains 14 residues. The germline CDR1 and CDR2 sequences are GTSNPN and SVGIG (reference sequence). The full variable domain, in which reference TRBV30 and TRBJ1-1 provide the parts outside the CDR3, is SQTIHQWPATLVQPVGSPLSLECTVEGTSNPNLYWYRQAAGRGLQLLFYSVGIGQISSEVPQNLSASRPQDRQFILSSKKLLLSDSGFYLCAWSVATVNTEAFFGQGTRLTVV.

V usage is TRBV6-5 and J usage is TRBJ1-6; 10 nucleotides match TRBD1. CDR3 length: 13 residues. The germline V gene encodes CDR1 MNHEY and CDR2 SVGAGI. V gave up 8 bases and J gave up 8 bases; unmatched junction bases: 3. The CDR3 region has the DNA TGTGCCAGCGGGGGACAGGGGTATTCACCCCTCCACTTT. The encoded protein is CASGGQGYSPLHF.

The V call is TRBV28, the J call TRBJ1-4, with 8 bases that match TRBD1. Germline CDR1 and CDR2: MDHEN and SYDVKM. J gave up 8 bases and V 6 bases, and 11 bases lay outside the gene matches. This CDR3 region has 15 residues. CDR3 protein: CASRSGTGRSEKLFF. The CDR3 DNA is TGTGCCAGCAGATCGGGGACAGGACGAAGCGAAAAACTGTTTTTT.

This clone has only one observation. The V call is TRBV6-4, the J call TRBJ1-5; TRBD1 agrees at 11 bases. There are 15 residues in the CDR3. Germline CDR1 is MRHNA and CDR2 is SNTAGT. V lost 8 bases, J lost 6 bases, and 9 bases stayed unmatched. In DNA, the CDR3 is TGTGCCAGCCGAGCCGGGGACAGGGGGTTTCAGCCCCAGCATTTT. Encoded protein: CASRAGDRGFQPQHF.

V is TRBV11-3 and J is TRBJ2-7; 7 nucleotides match TRBD1. This CDR3 comprises 13 residues. V was pared by 1 base and J by 4 bases, with 1 base of the junction left unmatched. CDR1 SGHNT and CDR2 YENEEA come from the germline V gene. CDR3 protein: CASSLGDRYEQYF. In DNA, the CDR3 is TGTGCCAGCAGCTTAGGGGACAGATACGAGCAGTACTTC.

This clone was seen once. The chain recombines TRBV7-9 with TRBJ2-1, with TRBD1 as a possible D gene (6 bases). The CDR3 has 12 amino acids. Looked up from germline, CDR1 is SEHNR and CDR2 is FQNEAQ (reference sequence). V lost 11 bases and J lost 8, with 16 bases in between. The CDR3 spells CACEGDVYEQFF. The CDR3 DNA reads TGTGCCTGCGAGGGGGACGTCTATGAGCAGTTCTTC. The complete variable domain, with remaining parts taken from reference TRBV7-9 and TRBJ2-1, reads DTGVSQNPRHKITKRGQNVTFRCDPISEHNRLYWYRQTLGQGPEFLTYFQNEAQLEKSRLLSDRFSAERPKGSFSTLEIQRTEQGDSAMYLCACEGDVYEQFFGPGTRLTVL.

This chain connects TRBV19 to TRBJ1-5, with a weak D call TRBD1 (5 bases). The CDR3 consists of 14 residues. V lost 0 bases to trimming and J lost 9 bases, with 12 bases between them. CDR1 LNHDA and CDR2 SQIVND come from the germline V gene (reference sequence). CDR3 sequence: CASSIEIRDPPQHF. CDR3 sequence (DNA): TGTGCCAGTAGTATAGAGATCCGGGACCCGCCCCAGCATTTT.